This T cell receptor beta chain is drawn from a study of control samples from healthy donors and cancer patients. This clone was detected a few times. Germline V gene lookup returns CDR1 MNHEY and CDR2 SMNVEV (reference sequence). This CDR3 region has 14 residues. The V gene end was trimmed by 6 bases and the J gene end by 4 bases; junction bases not matched to a gene: 4. Sequencing used immunoSEQ multiplex PCR; TCRdb keeps in-frame clones, though not all of them. Here the sample spans 120,000 or so clones, about 88% being singletons. The specimen was blood. This TCR came from a man aged 18 to 35 in good health. The rearrangement links TRBV27 to TRBJ1-5, with 9 bases that match TRBD1. CDR3 region: CASRSGTGNQPQHF. The CDR3 nucleotides are TGTGCCAGCAGATCCGGGACAGGGAATCAGCCCCAGCATTTT.